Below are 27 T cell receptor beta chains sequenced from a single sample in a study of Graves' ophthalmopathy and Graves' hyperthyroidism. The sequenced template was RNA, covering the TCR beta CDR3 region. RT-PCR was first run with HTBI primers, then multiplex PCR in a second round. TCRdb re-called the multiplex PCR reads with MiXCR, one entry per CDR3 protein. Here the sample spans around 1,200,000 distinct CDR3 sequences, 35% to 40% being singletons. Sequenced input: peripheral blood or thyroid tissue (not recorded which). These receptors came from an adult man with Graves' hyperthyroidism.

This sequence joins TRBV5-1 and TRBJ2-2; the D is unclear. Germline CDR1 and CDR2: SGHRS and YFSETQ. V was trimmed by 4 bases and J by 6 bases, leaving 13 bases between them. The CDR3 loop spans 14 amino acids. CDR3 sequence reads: CASSPTEVAGELFF. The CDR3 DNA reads TGCGCCAGCAGCCCGACCGAAGTGGCCGGGGAGCTGTTTTTT.

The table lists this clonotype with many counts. CDR3 protein: CASSSGPPYEQYF. The CDR3 nucleotides are TGTGCCAGCAGTTCGGGACCCCCCTACGAGCAGTACTTC. The chain combines TRBV6-5 with TRBJ2-7, with D tentatively TRBD1 or TRBD2 (5 bases each). CDR1 is MNHEY and CDR2 is SVGAGI in the germline V gene. The V end was cut by 4 bases, the J end by 2 bases, with 9 bases between. CDR3 length equals 13 residues.

Written as DNA, the CDR3 is TGTGCCAGCAGTGAATGGAGACAGGGAAATCAGCCCCAGCATTTT. Amino acid sequence: CASSEWRQGNQPQHF. The V call is TRBV6-1, the J call TRBJ1-5; 7 bases match TRBD1. V shed 2 bases, J shed 4 bases, and the junction held 5 bases outside the gene matches. The germline V gene encodes CDR1 MNHNS and CDR2 SASEGT. The CDR3 consists of 15 residues.

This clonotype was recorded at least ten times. In nucleotides, the CDR3 is TGTGCCAGCGAGCCCTCCCCCCTCTATGGCTACACCTTC. The encoded protein is CASEPSPLYGYTF. The gene calls are TRBV5-8 and TRBJ1-2, with no clear D. Germline V gene data show CDR1 as SGHTS and CDR2 as YDEGEE. The CDR3 totals 13 residues. The V end was cut by 7 bases, the J end by 4 bases, with 14 bases between.

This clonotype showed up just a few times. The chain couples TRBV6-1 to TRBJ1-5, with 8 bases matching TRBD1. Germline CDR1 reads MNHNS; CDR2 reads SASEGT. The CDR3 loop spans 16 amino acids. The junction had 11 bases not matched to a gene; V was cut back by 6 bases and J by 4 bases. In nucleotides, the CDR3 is TGTGCCAGCAGGGCCCTGACAGGGGTAGGGAATCAGCCCCAGCATTTT. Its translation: CASRALTGVGNQPQHF.

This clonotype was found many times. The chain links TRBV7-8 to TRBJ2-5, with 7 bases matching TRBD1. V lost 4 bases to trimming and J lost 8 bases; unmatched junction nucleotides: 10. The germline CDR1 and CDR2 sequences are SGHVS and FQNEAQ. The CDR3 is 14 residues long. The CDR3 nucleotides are TGTGCCAGCAGCTCCCGGGACAGCCTAGGAACCCAGTACTTC. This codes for CASSSRDSLGTQYF. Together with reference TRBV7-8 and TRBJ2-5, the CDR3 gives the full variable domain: GAGVSQSPRYKVAKRGQDVALRCDPISGHVSLFWYQQALGQGPEFLTYFQNEAQLDKSGLPSDRFFAERPEGSVSTLKIQRTQQEDSAVYLCASSSRDSLGTQYFGPGTRLLVL.

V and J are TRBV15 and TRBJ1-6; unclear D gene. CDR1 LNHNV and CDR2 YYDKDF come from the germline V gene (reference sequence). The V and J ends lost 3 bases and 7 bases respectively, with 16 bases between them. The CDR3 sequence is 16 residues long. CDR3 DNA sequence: TGTGCCACCAGCAGCCAAGAGTGGCGGAGAAATTCACCCCTCCACTTT. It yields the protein CATSSQEWRRNSPLHF.

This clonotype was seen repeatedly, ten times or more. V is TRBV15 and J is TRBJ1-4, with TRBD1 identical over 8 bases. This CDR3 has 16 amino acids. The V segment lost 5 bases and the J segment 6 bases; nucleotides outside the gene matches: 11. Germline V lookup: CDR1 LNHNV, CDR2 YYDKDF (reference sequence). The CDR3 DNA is TGTGCCACCAGCGAGGCGTTTGGACAGGGTTATGAAAAACTGTTTTTT. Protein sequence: CATSEAFGQGYEKLFF. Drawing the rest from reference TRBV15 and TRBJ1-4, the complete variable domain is DAMVIQNPRYQVTQFGKPVTLSCSQTLNHNVMYWYQQKSSQAPKLLFHYYDKDFNNEADTPDNFQSRRPNTSFCFLDIRSPGLGDTAMYLCATSEAFGQGYEKLFFGSGTQLSVL.

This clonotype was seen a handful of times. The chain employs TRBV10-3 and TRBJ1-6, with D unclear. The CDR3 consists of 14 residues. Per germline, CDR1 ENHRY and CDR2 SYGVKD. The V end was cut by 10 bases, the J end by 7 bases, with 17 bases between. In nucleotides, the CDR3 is TGTGCCAGCACGGCTGGAAGCCTAAATTCACCCCTCCACTTT. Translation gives CASTAGSLNSPLHF.

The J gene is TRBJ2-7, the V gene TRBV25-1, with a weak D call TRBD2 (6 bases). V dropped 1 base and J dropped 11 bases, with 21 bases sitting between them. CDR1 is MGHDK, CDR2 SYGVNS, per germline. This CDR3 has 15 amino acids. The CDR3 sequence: CASSEFPGRDRREYF. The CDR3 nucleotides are TGTGCCAGCAGTGAATTCCCGGGGCGGGACCGACGCGAGTACTTC.

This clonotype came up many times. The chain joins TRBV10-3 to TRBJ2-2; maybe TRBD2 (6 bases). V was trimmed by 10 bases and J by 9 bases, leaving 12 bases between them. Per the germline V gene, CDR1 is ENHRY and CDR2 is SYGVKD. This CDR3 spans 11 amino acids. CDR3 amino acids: CATGGARELFF. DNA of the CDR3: TGTGCCACCGGAGGGGCTAGGGAGCTGTTTTTT.

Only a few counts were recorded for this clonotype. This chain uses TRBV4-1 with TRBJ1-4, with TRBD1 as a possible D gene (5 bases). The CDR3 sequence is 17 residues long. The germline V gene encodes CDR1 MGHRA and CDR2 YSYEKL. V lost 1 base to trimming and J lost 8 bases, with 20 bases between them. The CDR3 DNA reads TGCGCCAGCAGCCAAGCTAGCCGGGACCTACGGGAGGAAAAACTGTTTTTT. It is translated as CASSQASRDLREEKLFF.

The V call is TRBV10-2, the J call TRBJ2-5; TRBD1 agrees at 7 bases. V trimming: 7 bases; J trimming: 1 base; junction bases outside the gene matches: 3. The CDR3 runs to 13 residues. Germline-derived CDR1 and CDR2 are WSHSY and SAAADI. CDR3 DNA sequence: TGCGCCAGCACAGGACAGGTCCAAGAGACCCAGTACTTC. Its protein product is CASTGQVQETQYF.

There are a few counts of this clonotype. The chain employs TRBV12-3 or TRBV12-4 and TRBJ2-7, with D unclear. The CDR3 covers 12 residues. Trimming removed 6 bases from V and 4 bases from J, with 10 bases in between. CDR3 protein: CASRILGYEQYF. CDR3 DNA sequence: TGTGCCAGCAGAATCTTGGGGTACGAGCAGTACTTC.

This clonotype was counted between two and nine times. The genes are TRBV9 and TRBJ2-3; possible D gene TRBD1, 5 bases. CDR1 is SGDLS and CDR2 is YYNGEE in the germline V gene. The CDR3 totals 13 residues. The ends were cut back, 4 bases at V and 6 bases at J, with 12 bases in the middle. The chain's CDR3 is CASSRQAGDTQYF. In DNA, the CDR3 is TGTGCCAGCAGCCGACAAGCAGGGGATACGCAGTATTTT.

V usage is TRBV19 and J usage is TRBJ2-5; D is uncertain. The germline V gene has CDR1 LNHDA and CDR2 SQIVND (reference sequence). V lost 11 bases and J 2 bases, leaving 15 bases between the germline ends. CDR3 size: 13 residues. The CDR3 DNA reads TGTGCCTGGAGTGAGGCTTATCAAGAGACCCAGTACTTC. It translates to CAWSEAYQETQYF. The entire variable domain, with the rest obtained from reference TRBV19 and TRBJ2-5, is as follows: DGGITQSPKYLFRKEGQNVTLSCEQNLNHDAMYWYRQDPGQGLRLIYYSQIVNDFQKGDIAEGYSVSREKKESFPLTVTSAQKNPTAFYLCAWSEAYQETQYFGPGTRLLVL.

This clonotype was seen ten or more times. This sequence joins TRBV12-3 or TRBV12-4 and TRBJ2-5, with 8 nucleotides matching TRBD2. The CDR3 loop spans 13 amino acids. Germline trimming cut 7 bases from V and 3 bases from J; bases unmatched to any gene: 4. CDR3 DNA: TGTGCCAGCACCGGAGCGGGAGAAGAGACCCAGTACTTC. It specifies CASTGAGEETQYF.

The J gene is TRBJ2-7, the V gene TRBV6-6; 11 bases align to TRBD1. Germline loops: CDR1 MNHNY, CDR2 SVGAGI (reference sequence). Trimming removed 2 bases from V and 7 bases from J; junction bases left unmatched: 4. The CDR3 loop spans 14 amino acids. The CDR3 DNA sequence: TGTGCCAGCAGTTACGGACAGGGGGCAAGTGAGCAGTACTTC. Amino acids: CASSYGQGASEQYF.

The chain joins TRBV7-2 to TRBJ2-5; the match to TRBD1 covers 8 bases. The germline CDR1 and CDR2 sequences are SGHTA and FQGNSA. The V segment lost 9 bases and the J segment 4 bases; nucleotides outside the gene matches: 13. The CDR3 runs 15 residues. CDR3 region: CASKSRTGIGETQYF. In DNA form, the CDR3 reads TGTGCCAGTAAATCCAGGACAGGGATTGGAGAGACCCAGTACTTC.

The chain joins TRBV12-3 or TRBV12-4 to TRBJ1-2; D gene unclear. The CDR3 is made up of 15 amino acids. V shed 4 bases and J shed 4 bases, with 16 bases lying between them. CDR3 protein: CASSSPTNPSYGYTF. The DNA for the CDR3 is TGTGCCAGCAGTTCCCCGACCAACCCGAGCTATGGCTACACCTTC.

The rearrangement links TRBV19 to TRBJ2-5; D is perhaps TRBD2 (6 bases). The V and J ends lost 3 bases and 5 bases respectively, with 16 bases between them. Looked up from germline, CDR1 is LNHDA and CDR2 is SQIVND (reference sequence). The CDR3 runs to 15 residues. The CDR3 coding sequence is TGTGCCAGTAGTATCGGGCAGGGAGGTTGGGAGACCCAGTACTTC. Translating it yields CASSIGQGGWETQYF.

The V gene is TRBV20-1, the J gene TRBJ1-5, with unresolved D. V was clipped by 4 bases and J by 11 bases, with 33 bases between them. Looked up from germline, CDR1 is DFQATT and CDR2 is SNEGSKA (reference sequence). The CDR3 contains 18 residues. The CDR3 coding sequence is TGCAGTGCTAACCAAGGACTAGCGGGAGTCCGCCTGATGGAGACCCAGCATTTT. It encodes CSANQGLAGVRLMETQHF.

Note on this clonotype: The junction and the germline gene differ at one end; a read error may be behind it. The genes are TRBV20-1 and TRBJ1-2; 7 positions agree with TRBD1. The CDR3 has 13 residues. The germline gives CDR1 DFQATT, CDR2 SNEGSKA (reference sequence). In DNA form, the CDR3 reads TGCAGTGGTAGAGGGGGCGCGAGGAATGGCTACACCTTC. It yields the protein CSGRGGARNGYTF.

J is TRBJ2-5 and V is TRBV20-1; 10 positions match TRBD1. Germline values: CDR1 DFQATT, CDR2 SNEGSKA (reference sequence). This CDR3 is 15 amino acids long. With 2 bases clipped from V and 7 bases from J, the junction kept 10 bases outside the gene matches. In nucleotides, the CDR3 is TGCAGTGCTAGACAATCCGGGACAGGGGCAGCGACCCAGTACTTC. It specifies CSARQSGTGAATQYF.

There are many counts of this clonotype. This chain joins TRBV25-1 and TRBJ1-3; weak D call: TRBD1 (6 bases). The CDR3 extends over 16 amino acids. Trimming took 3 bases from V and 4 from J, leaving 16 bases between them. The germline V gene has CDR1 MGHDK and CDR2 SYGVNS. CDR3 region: CASSDGGGGFGNTIYF. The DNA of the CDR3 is TGTGCCAGCAGTGACGGTGGCGGGGGCTTCGGAAACACCATATATTTT.

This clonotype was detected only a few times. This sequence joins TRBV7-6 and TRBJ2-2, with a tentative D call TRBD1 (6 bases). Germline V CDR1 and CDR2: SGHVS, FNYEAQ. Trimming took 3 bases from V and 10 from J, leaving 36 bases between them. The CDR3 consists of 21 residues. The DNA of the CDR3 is TGTGCCAGCAGCTTCGCTTTGGGATACGCCGCCTCAGGACAGCGCCTAGAGGAGCTGTTTTTT. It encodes CASSFALGYAASGQRLEELFF.

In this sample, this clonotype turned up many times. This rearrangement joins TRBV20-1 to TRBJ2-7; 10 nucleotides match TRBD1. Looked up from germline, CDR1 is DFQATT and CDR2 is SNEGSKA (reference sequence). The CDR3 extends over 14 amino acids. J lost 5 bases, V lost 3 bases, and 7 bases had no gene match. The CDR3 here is CSARRGQGLNEQYF. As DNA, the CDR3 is TGCAGTGCTAGGAGGGGACAGGGGCTCAACGAGCAGTACTTC.